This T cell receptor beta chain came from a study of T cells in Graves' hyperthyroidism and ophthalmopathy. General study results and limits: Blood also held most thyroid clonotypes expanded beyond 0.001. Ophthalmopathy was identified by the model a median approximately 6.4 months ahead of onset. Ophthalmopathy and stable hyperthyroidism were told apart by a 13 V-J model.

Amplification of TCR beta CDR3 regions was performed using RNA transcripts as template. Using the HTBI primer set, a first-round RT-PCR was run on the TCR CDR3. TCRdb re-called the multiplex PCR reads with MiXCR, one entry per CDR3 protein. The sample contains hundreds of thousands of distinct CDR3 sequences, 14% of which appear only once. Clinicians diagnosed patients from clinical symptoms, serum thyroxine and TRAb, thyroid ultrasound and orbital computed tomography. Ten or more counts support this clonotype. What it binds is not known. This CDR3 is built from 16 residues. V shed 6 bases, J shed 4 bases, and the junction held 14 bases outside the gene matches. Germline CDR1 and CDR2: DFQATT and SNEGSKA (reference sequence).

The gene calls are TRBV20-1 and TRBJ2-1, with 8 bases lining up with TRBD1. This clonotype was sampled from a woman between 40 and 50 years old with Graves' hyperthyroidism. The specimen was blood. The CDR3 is CSANPLQGARYNEQFF. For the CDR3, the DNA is TGCAGTGCCAACCCGTTGCAGGGGGCGAGATACAATGAGCAGTTCTTC.